A selection of T cell receptor beta chains follows, all from one sample in a study of control samples from healthy donors and cancer patients. Data came from immunoSEQ multiplex PCR; TCRdb stores just in-frame clones and leaves some out. The top ten hold 0.68% of the sample, which has approximately 170,000 clones, 90% to 95% seen once. Sequenced: blood. The receptors here all came from a woman aged 25 to 39 in good health. The CDR3 runs from the conserved cysteine through the conserved F or W. The D gene is left open where the match is weak. Rows may omit the clone size; those that give it use once, few, many or a size class.

d_gene	len	abundance	j_gene	v_gene	CDR3aa	CDR3nt
NA	14	NA	TRBJ2-7	TRBV6-1	CASSDLGLTYEQYF	TGTGCCAGCAGTGACCTGGGGCTGACTTACGAGCAGTACTTC
NA	15	once	TRBJ1-1	TRBV14	CASSPRLGGDTEAFF	TGTGCCAGCAGCCCGCGGTTGGGTGGGGACACTGAAGCTTTCTTT
TRBD1	18	NA	TRBJ1-3	TRBV19	CASSPTGENHVSGNTIYF	TGTGCCAGTAGCCCGACAGGGGAAAACCACGTCTCTGGAAACACCATATATTTT
NA	14	NA	TRBJ2-7	TRBV28	CASSLTLGGYEQYF	TGTGCCAGCAGTCTAACCCTTGGAGGCTACGAGCAGTACTTC
NA	15	NA	TRBJ1-5	TRBV5-1	CASSPGTSGNQPQHF	TGCGCCAGCAGCCCGGGGACTTCAGGCAATCAGCCCCAGCATTTT
TRBD2	12	NA	TRBJ2-7	TRBV2	CASRYAGDEQYF	TGTGCCAGCCGATATGCGGGGGACGAGCAGTACTTC
NA	15	NA	TRBJ2-2	TRBV18	CASSPSPVHTGELFF	TGTGCCAGCTCACCAAGTCCAGTTCACACCGGGGAGCTGTTTTTT
NA	15	NA	TRBJ2-3	TRBV7-9	CASSSRAASTDTQYF	TGTGCCAGCAGCTCCAGGGCGGCAAGCACAGATACGCAGTATTTT
NA	13	NA	TRBJ2-5	TRBV18	CASSPFSAETQYF	TGTGCCAGCTCACCATTCAGTGCAGAGACCCAGTACTTC
NA	11	NA	TRBJ1-2	TRBV28	CASMTHYGYTF	TGTGCCAGTATGACACATTATGGCTACACCTTC
NA	14	NA	TRBJ2-3	TRBV29-1	CSVEARDSTDTQYF	TGCAGCGTTGAAGCCCGGGACAGCACAGATACGCAGTATTTT
NA	17	NA	TRBJ2-2	TRBV3-1/TRBV3-2	CASSQGFAGGGTGELFF	TGTGCCAGCAGCCAAGGGTTTGCTGGGGGCGGCACCGGGGAGCTGTTTTTT
NA	13	once	TRBJ2-5	TRBV27	CASRPLDKETQYF	TGTGCCAGCAGACCACTAGACAAAGAGACCCAGTACTTC